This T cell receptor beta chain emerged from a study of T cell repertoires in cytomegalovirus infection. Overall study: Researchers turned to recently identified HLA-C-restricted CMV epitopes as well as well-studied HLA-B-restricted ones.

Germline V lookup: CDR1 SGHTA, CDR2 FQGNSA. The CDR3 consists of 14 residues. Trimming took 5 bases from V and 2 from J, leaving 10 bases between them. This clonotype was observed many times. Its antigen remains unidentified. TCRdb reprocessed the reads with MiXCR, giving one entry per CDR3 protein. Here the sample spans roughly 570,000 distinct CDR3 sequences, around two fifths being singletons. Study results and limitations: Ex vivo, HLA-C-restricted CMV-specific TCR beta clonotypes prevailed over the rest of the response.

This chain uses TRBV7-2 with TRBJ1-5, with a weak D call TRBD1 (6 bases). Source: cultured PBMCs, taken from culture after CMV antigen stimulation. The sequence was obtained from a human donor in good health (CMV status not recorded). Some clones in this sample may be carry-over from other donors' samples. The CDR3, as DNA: TGTGCCAGCAGCCACAGGGACGGCAATCAGCCCCAGCATTTT. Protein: CASSHRDGNQPQHF.